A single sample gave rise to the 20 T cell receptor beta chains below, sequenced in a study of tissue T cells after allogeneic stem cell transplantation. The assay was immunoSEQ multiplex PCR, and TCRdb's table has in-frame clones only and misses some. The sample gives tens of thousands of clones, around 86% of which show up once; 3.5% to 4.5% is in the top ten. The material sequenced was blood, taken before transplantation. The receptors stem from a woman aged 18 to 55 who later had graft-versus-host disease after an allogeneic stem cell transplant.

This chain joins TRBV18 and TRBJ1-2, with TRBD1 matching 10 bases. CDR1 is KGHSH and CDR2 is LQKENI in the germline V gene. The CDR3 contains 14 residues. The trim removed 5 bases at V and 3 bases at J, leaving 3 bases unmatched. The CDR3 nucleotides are TGTGCCAGCTCATTCGGACAGGGGGACTATGGCTACACCTTC. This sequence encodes CASSFGQGDYGYTF. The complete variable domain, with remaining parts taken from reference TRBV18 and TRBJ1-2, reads NAGVMQNPRHLVRRRGQEARLRCSPMKGHSHVYWYRQLPEEGLKFMVYLQKENIIDESGMPKERFSAEFPKEGPSILRIQQVVRGDSAAYFCASSFGQGDYGYTFGSGTRLTVV.

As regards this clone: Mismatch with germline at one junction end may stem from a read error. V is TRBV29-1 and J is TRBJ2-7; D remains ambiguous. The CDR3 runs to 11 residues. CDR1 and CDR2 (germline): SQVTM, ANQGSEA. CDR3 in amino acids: CSVAQLYGQYF. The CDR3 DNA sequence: TGCAGCGTTGCTCAGCTCTACGGGCAGTACTTC.

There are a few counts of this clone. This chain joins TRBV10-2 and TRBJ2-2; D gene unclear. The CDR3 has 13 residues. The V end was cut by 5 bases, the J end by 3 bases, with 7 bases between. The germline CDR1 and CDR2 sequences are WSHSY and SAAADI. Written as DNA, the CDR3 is TGCGCCAGCAGTATAACAGACACCGGGGAGCTGTTTTTT. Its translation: CASSITDTGELFF.

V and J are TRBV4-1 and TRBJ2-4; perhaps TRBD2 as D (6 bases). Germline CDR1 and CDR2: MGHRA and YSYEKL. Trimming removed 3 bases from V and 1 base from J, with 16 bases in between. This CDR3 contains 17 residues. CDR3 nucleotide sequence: TGCGCCAGCAGCCACGCGAGCGGTCGGGGGGCCAAAAACATTCAGTACTTC. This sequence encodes CASSHASGRGAKNIQYF.

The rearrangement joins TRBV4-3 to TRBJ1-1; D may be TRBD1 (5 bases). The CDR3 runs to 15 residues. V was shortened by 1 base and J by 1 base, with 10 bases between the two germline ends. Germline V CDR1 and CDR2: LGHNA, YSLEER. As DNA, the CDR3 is TGCGCCAGCAGCCAAGGGGGCAGAAAGAACACTGAAGCTTTCTTT. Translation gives CASSQGGRKNTEAFF.

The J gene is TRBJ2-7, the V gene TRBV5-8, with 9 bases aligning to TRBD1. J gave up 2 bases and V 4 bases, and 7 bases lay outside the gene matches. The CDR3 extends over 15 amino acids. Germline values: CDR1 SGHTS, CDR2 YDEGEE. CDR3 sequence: CASSPRDRAPYEQYF. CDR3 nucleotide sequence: TGTGCCAGCAGCCCCCGGGACAGGGCCCCCTACGAGCAGTACTTC.

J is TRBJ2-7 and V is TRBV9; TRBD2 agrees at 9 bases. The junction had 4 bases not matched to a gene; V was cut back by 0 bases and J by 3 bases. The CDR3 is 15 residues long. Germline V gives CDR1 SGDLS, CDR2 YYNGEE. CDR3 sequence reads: CASSVGPSGDYEQYF. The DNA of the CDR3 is TGTGCCAGCAGCGTAGGCCCTAGCGGGGACTACGAGCAGTACTTC.

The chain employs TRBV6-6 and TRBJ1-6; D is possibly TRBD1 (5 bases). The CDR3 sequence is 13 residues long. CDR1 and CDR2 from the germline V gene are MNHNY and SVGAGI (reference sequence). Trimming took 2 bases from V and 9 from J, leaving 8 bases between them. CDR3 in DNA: TGTGCCAGCAGTTACCGGGGGGGTTCACCCCTCCACTTT. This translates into CASSYRGGSPLHF.

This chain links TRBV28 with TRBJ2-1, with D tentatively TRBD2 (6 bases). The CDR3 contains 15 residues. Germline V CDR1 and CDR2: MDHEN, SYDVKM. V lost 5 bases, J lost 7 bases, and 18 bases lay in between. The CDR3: CASSPRGVPGNEQFF. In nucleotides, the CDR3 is TGTGCCAGCAGTCCCCGCGGGGTGCCGGGAAATGAGCAGTTCTTC.

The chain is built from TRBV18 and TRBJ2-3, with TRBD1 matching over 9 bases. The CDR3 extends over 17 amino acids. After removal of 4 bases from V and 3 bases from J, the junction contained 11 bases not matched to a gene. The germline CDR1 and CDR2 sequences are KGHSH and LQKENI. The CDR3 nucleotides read TGTGCCAGCTCACGAAAATCAACAGGGGGCGGGACAGATACGCAGTATTTT. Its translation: CASSRKSTGGGTDTQYF.

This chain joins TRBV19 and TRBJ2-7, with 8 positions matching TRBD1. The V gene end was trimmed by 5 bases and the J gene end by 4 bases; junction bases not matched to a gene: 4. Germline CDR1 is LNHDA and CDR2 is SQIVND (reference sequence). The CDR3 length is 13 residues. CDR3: CASSPRTGYEQYF. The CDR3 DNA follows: TGTGCCAGTAGTCCTCGGACAGGGTACGAGCAGTACTTC.

Written as DNA, the CDR3 is TGTGCCAGCAGCGTGCGACAGGGGGCTCGGGAGACCCAGTACTTC. It yields the protein CASSVRQGARETQYF. This chain joins TRBV9 and TRBJ2-5, with 10 bases matching TRBD1. The CDR3 sequence is 15 residues long. Looked up from germline, CDR1 is SGDLS and CDR2 is YYNGEE. With 2 bases clipped from V and 5 bases from J, the junction kept 6 bases outside the gene matches.

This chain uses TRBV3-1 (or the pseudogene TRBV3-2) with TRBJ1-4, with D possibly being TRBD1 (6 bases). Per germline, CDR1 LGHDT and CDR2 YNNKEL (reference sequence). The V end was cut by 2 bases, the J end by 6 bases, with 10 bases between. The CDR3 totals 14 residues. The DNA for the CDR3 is TGTGCCAGCAGCCAACGGACAGTTGATGAAAAACTGTTTTTT. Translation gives CASSQRTVDEKLFF.

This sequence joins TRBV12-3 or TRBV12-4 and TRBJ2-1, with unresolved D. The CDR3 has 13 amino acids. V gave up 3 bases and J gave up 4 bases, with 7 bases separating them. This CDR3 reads CASSLVEYNEQFF. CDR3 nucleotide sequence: TGTGCCAGCAGTTTGGTCGAGTACAATGAGCAGTTCTTC.

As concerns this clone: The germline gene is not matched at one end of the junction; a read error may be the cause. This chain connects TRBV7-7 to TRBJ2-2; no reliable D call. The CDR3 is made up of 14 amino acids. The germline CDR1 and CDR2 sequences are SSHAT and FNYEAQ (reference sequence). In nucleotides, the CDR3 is TGTGCTAGCAGCTTAAGATGGGACACCGGGGAGCTGTTTTTT. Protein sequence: CASSLRWDTGELFF.

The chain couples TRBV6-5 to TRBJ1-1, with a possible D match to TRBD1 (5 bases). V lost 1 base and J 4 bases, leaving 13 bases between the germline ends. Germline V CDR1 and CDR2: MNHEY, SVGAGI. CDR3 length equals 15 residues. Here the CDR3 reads CASSYLRQRTTEAFF. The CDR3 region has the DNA TGTGCCAGCAGTTACTTGCGACAGAGAACCACTGAAGCTTTCTTT.

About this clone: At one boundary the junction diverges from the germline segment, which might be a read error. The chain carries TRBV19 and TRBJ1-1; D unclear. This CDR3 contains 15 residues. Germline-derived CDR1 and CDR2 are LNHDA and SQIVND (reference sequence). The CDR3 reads CASSIRGPLNTEAFF. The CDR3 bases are TGTGCCAGTAGTATAAGAGGGCCCTTGAATACTGAAGCTTTCTTT.

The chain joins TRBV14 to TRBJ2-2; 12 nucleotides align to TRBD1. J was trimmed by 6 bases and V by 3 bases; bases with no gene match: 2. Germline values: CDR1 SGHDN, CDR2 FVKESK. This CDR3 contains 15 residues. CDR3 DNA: TGTGCCAGCAGCCACGGGACAGGGGGCCCCGGGGAGCTGTTTTTT. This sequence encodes CASSHGTGGPGELFF.

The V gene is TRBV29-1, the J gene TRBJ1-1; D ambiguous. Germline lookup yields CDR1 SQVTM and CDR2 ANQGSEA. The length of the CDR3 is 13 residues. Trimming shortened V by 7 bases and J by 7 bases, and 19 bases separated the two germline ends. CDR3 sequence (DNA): TGCAGCGCCGTGCATGGTATAGGCCGTGAAGCTTTCTTT. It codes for CSAVHGIGREAFF.

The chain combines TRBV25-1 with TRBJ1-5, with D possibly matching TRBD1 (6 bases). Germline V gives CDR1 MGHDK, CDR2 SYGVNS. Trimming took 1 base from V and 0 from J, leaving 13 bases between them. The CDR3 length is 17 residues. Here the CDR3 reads CASSESVDSHSNQPQHF. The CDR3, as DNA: TGTGCCAGCAGTGAATCGGTGGACAGCCATAGCAATCAGCCCCAGCATTTT.